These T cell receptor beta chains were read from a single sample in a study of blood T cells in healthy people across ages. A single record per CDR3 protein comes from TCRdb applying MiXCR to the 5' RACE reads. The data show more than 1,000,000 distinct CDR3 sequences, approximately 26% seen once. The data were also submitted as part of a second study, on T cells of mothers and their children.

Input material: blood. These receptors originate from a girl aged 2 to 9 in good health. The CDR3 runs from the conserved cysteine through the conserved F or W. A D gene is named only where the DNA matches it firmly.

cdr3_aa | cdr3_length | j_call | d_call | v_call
CSARDSFGHTF | 11 | TRBJ1-2 | - | TRBV20-1
CASSFLGGGTNKQYF | 15 | TRBJ2-5 | - | TRBV7-9
CASSLKDEALYNEQFF | 16 | TRBJ2-1 | - | TRBV7-8
CASSLMGQGVSGELFF | 16 | TRBJ2-2 | TRBD1 | TRBV7-8
CASSPMGDRITDTQYF | 16 | TRBJ2-3 | TRBD1 | TRBV7-3
CASSPGGPDEQFF | 13 | TRBJ2-1 | - | TRBV28
CASSPRLAGGTHNEQFF | 17 | TRBJ2-1 | TRBD2 | TRBV9
CASSSARLGAYEQYF | 15 | TRBJ2-7 | - | TRBV11-1
CASSLGAGATETQYF | 15 | TRBJ2-5 | TRBD2 | TRBV5-1
CASSLWGAYTEAFF | 14 | TRBJ1-1 | - | TRBV12-3/TRBV12-4
CASSPFRVGEQYF | 13 | TRBJ2-7 | - | TRBV7-2
CASSQGRQPQETQYF | 15 | TRBJ2-5 | - | TRBV3-1
CASSSRGDNHNEQFF | 15 | TRBJ2-1 | - | TRBV18
CASSEFPTDGRFNYNEQFF | 19 | TRBJ2-1 | - | TRBV7-6
CASPAGRVCNEKLFF | 15 | TRBJ1-4 | - | TRBV7-4
CASSTDGLGETQYF | 14 | TRBJ2-5 | - | TRBV7-2
CASSLAKGQPQHF | 13 | TRBJ1-5 | - | TRBV5-1
CASSPNGQGASYEQYF | 16 | TRBJ2-7 | TRBD1 | TRBV7-2
CASRELARYEQFF | 13 | TRBJ2-1 | - | TRBV6-1
CASSPGRSQGPPLHF | 15 | TRBJ1-6 | - | TRBV10-1
CASSLLAGVGTDTQYF | 16 | TRBJ2-3 | TRBD2 | TRBV3-1
CASSLGGGGDYNEQFF | 16 | TRBJ2-1 | TRBD2 | TRBV12-3/TRBV12-4
CASRHYTSSPGSEQYF | 16 | TRBJ2-7 | - | TRBV27
CASSQTSGNEQFF | 13 | TRBJ2-1 | TRBD2 | TRBV7-2
CASSLRGEYTEAFF | 14 | TRBJ1-1 | - | TRBV7-9
CASSTLGGWAFF | 12 | TRBJ1-1 | - | TRBV7-9